These 27 T cell receptor beta chains came from one sample sequenced in a study of blood T cell repertoires in COVID-19. Produced via immunoSEQ multiplex PCR; TCRdb's table is partial and in-frame only. The sample lists approximately 230,000 clones, around 88% occurring once. The material sequenced was peripheral blood. Receptor source: a man older than 75 with acute or convalescent COVID-19.

CDR3 residues: CASSLGWLTTNTGELFF. The CDR3 DNA follows: TGTGCCAGCAGCTTGGGTTGGTTGACAACGAACACCGGGGAGCTGTTTTTT. The chain combines TRBV5-6 with TRBJ2-2; D unresolved. The CDR3 loop spans 17 amino acids. Trimming took off 0 bases at V and 0 bases at J, with 12 bases between the two ends. Germline V lookup: CDR1 SGHDT, CDR2 YYEEEE.

The V and J genes are TRBV6-2 or TRBV6-3 and TRBJ2-1, with D perhaps TRBD2 (6 bases). This CDR3 contains 16 residues. Trimming shortened V by 6 bases and J by 0 bases, and 15 bases separated the two germline ends. Germline CDR1 is MNHEY and CDR2 is SVGEGT. The CDR3 region has the DNA TGTGCCAGCAGCTTCGGGACTTCTAGCTCCTACAATGAGCAGTTCTTC. Amino acid sequence: CASSFGTSSSYNEQFF.

This rearrangement joins TRBV29-1 to TRBJ2-1; 13 nucleotides match TRBD2. The germline CDR1 and CDR2 sequences are SQVTM and ANQGSEA. The CDR3 is made up of 14 amino acids. V lost 8 bases and J lost 10; bases outside the gene matches: 11. The CDR3 coding sequence is TGCAGCACTAGGACTAGCGGGAGATTAAGAGAGCAGTTCTTC. Translation: CSTRTSGRLREQFF.

The chain employs TRBV7-8 and TRBJ1-6; D possibly corresponds to TRBD1 (5 bases). The CDR3 is 14 residues long. The V gene lost 5 bases and the J gene lost 9 bases, with 14 bases spanning the gap. Germline V CDR1 and CDR2: SGHVS, FQNEAQ. The CDR3: CASSKQEGSSPLHF. The CDR3 nucleotides read TGTGCCAGCAGCAAACAGGAGGGTAGTTCACCCCTCCACTTT.

The V and J genes are TRBV6-1 and TRBJ1-1, with D perhaps matching TRBD1 (5 bases). This CDR3 has 13 amino acids. The germline V gene encodes CDR1 MNHNS and CDR2 SASEGT. Trimming pared 1 base from V and 3 bases from J, leaving 6 bases between. The CDR3 spells CASSEVGDTEAFF. The CDR3 bases are TGTGCCAGCAGTGAAGTAGGGGACACTGAAGCTTTCTTT.

The chain is built from TRBV6-5 and TRBJ2-7, with 10 nucleotides matching TRBD2. The CDR3 extends over 15 amino acids. Unmatched junction bases numbered 3, after V lost 2 bases and J lost 2 bases. Germline CDR1 MNHEY, CDR2 SVGAGI. For the CDR3, the DNA is TGTGCCAGCAGTTACCCTAGCGGGAGTGCCTACGAGCAGTACTTC. Translation: CASSYPSGSAYEQYF.

V usage is TRBV9 and J usage is TRBJ2-7; 8 bases match TRBD2. The V gene's germline CDR1 is SGDLS and CDR2 YYNGEE. V dropped 3 bases and J dropped 1; count of bases not matched to a gene: 3. CDR3 length: 14 residues. CDR3 DNA sequence: TGTGCCAGCAGCGGGGGGACTAGATCCTACGAGCAGTACTTC. This gives the protein CASSGGTRSYEQYF. Based on the CDR3 plus reference TRBV9 and TRBJ2-7, the full variable domain is DSGVTQTPKHLITATGQRVTLRCSPRSGDLSVYWYQQSLDQGLQFLIQYYNGEERAKGNILERFSAQQFPDLHSELNLSSLELGDSALYFCASSGGTRSYEQYFGPGTRLTVT.

This chain connects TRBV6-2 or TRBV6-3 to TRBJ1-2; perhaps TRBD1 as D (6 bases). V dropped 2 bases and J dropped 6 bases, with 22 bases sitting between them. Germline V gene lookup returns CDR1 MNHEY and CDR2 SVGEGT. This CDR3 has 17 amino acids. CDR3 in DNA: TGTGCCAGCAGTTACCAACAACCGGGACAAAACAGGCATGGCTACACCTTC. Protein sequence: CASSYQQPGQNRHGYTF.

The chain recombines TRBV28 with TRBJ2-6; D perhaps matches TRBD2 (5 bases). Germline assignment: CDR1 MDHEN and CDR2 SYDVKM. Trimming pared 5 bases from V and 3 bases from J, leaving 14 bases between. This CDR3 has 16 residues. CDR3 protein: CASSPPRGSGANVLTF. The DNA of the CDR3 is TGTGCCAGCAGTCCACCCCGGGGAAGTGGGGCCAACGTCCTGACTTTC.

The chain employs TRBV3-1 (or the pseudogene TRBV3-2) and TRBJ2-7; 7 bases line up with TRBD2. CDR3 length equals 15 residues. The germline V gene has CDR1 LGHDT and CDR2 YNNKEL (reference sequence). J was trimmed by 7 bases and V by 1 base; bases with no gene match: 10. CDR3 loop: CASSQARLRGLEQYF. The CDR3 bases are TGTGCCAGCAGCCAAGCCCGTCTGCGGGGGTTGGAGCAGTACTTC.

V gene TRBV6-6 combines with J gene TRBJ2-5; tentatively, D is TRBD2 (5 bases). The length of the CDR3 is 14 residues. Between the trimmed V and J ends, which lost 4 bases and 5 bases, there was a span of 14 bases. Germline-derived CDR1 and CDR2 are MNHNY and SVGAGI (reference sequence). The CDR3 reads CASSSVEGSETQYF. The CDR3 DNA reads TGTGCCAGCAGTTCGGTTGAGGGTTCGGAGACCCAGTACTTC.

This rearrangement joins TRBV15 to TRBJ2-7; tentative D call: TRBD1 (5 bases). In germline, CDR1 is LNHNV, CDR2 YYDKDF (reference sequence). The CDR3 covers 14 residues. The V end lost 4 bases, the J end lost 2 bases, and 12 bases lay between the germline ends. The CDR3 spells CATSKTPTAYEQYF. The CDR3 region has the DNA TGTGCCACCAGCAAAACCCCGACAGCCTACGAGCAGTACTTC.

The V call is TRBV15, the J call TRBJ2-2, with D tentatively TRBD1 (6 bases). Trimming pared 4 bases from V and 1 base from J, leaving 13 bases between. Looked up from germline, CDR1 is LNHNV and CDR2 is YYDKDF (reference sequence). CDR3 length: 16 residues. CDR3 nucleotides: TGTGCCACCAGCAATTACAGGGACATGAACACCGGGGAGCTGTTTTTT. Amino acids: CATSNYRDMNTGELFF.

DNA of the CDR3: TGTGCCAGCAGGCTTAGCGGGTCTAGGAGCTCCTACGAGCAGTACTTC. Amino acids: CASRLSGSRSSYEQYF. V usage is TRBV7-2 and J usage is TRBJ2-7; 7 bases match TRBD2. V lost 6 bases, J lost 0 bases, and 11 bases stayed unmatched. The CDR3 covers 16 residues. The germline gives CDR1 SGHTA, CDR2 FQGNSA.

CDR3 nucleotide sequence: TGCGCCAGCAGCCCGAGCGGGGGCCAGCAGTACTTC. It is translated as CASSPSGGQQYF. The chain carries TRBV4-1 and TRBJ2-7; 8 nucleotides align to TRBD2. Germline CDR1 and CDR2: MGHRA and YSYEKL. The CDR3 totals 12 residues. Trimming at V came to 4 bases and at J to 8 bases, leaving 4 bases not matched to a gene.

DNA for the CDR3: TGCAGCGTTGAAGGGACTAGCGGGTCCACAGATACGCAGTATTTT. Translating it yields CSVEGTSGSTDTQYF. V and J are TRBV29-1 and TRBJ2-3, with 11 bases matching TRBD2. The CDR3 has 15 residues. The germline gives CDR1 SQVTM, CDR2 ANQGSEA. V dropped 1 base and J dropped 2; count of bases not matched to a gene: 2.

The J gene is TRBJ2-1, the V gene TRBV9, with TRBD1 matching over 8 bases. V lost 0 bases and J lost 12; bases outside the gene matches: 14. There are 16 residues in the CDR3. Germline assignment: CDR1 SGDLS and CDR2 YYNGEE. CDR3 bases: TGTGCCAGCAGCGTAGGACCCTCGGGACAGGAAGGTTGGCAGTTCTTC. Translating it yields CASSVGPSGQEGWQFF.

This chain connects TRBV6-2 or TRBV6-3 to TRBJ2-3; 8 nucleotides agree with TRBD1. The CDR3 is made up of 16 amino acids. Trimming cost V 4 bases and J 1 base; bases outside gene matches: 7. Germline V gives CDR1 MNHEY, CDR2 SVGEGT. For the CDR3, the DNA is TGTGCCAGCAGTTCTGGCAGGGGGCGCGGCACAGATACGCAGTATTTT. Its translation is CASSSGRGRGTDTQYF.

J is TRBJ1-1 and V is TRBV5-1, with 7 bases matching TRBD1. The germline gives CDR1 SGHRS, CDR2 YFSETQ. The CDR3 runs to 16 residues. V gave up 5 bases and J gave up 1 base; unmatched junction bases: 11. In DNA, the CDR3 is TGCGCCAGCAGAAAAAGAACCGGGACAGAGAACACTGAAGCTTTCTTT. Translated, it gives CASRKRTGTENTEAFF.

The chain carries TRBV14 and TRBJ2-7, with TRBD2 matching 14 bases. V was clipped by 3 bases and J by 0 bases; unmatched bases: 4. Germline V CDR1 and CDR2: SGHDN, FVKESK. This CDR3 contains 17 residues. The DNA of the CDR3 is TGTGCCAGCAGCCATGGACTAGCGGGAGGTCCCTCCTACGAGCAGTACTTC. This sequence encodes CASSHGLAGGPSYEQYF.

This clone was seen a few times. V gene TRBV4-1 combines with J gene TRBJ1-3; tentative D call: TRBD1 (5 bases). Trimming cost V 3 bases and J 1 base, with 10 bases left between them. The CDR3 sequence is 15 residues long. Germline V gene sequence: CDR1 MGHRA, CDR2 YSYEKL. The CDR3, as DNA: TGCGCCAGCAGCCAGGGGACTGCATCTGGAAACACCATATATTTT. Translated, it gives CASSQGTASGNTIYF.

Turning to this clone: Germline is not matched at one junction end, which may reflect a read error. The rearrangement uses TRBV5-1 and TRBJ1-2; D is undetermined. This CDR3 spans 14 amino acids. The germline V gene encodes CDR1 SGHRS and CDR2 YFSETQ. CDR3 nucleotide sequence: TGCGCCAGCAGTTTGGCCCGAGGAGGGTATGGCTACACCTTC. This codes for CASSLARGGYGYTF.

Only one count was recorded for this clone. The CDR3 DNA reads TGTGCCACCAGTAAGAGATCCTACGAGCAGTACTTC. The encoded protein is CATSKRSYEQYF. This chain links TRBV24-1 with TRBJ2-7; D is unclear. With 6 bases removed from V and 1 base from J, the gap between germline ends came to 6 bases. CDR3 length: 12 residues. Germline V CDR1 and CDR2: KGHDR, SFDVKD.

The chain links TRBV6-5 to TRBJ1-2, with TRBD1 identical over 9 bases. The trim removed 5 bases at V and 4 bases at J, leaving 8 bases unmatched. Germline V gene data show CDR1 as MNHEY and CDR2 as SVGAGI. This CDR3 comprises 15 residues. The CDR3 region is CASSPRQGVFYGYTF. Written as DNA, the CDR3 is TGTGCCAGCAGTCCACGACAGGGGGTATTCTATGGCTACACCTTC.

The gene calls are TRBV25-1 and TRBJ1-1; D is possibly TRBD1 (5 bases). The V end was cut by 4 bases, the J end by 5 bases, with 14 bases between. In germline, CDR1 is MGHDK, CDR2 SYGVNS. This CDR3 is built from 14 residues. In nucleotides, the CDR3 is TGTGCCAGCAGTGTAGCGGGACTCAGGACTGAAGCTTTCTTT. Its translation is CASSVAGLRTEAFF.

The rearrangement uses TRBV18 and TRBJ2-5; 7 bases align to TRBD1. Germline CDR1 reads KGHSH; CDR2 reads LQKENI. This CDR3 is 14 amino acids long. J gave up 2 bases and V 4 bases, and 4 bases lay outside the gene matches. The DNA of the CDR3 is TGTGCCAGCTCACAAAGGACAGGACAAGAGACCCAGTACTTC. It yields the protein CASSQRTGQETQYF.

CDR3 sequence reads: CASSTGTLSTGELFF. Written as DNA, the CDR3 is TGCGCCAGCAGCACCGGGACACTAAGCACCGGGGAGCTGTTTTTT. V and J are TRBV5-1 and TRBJ2-2, with a tentative D call TRBD1 (6 bases). The CDR3 consists of 15 residues. Germline-derived CDR1 and CDR2 are SGHRS and YFSETQ. Trimming shortened V by 4 bases and J by 4 bases, and 14 bases separated the two germline ends.